A selection of T cell receptor beta chains follows, all from one sample in a study of blood T cell repertoires in COVID-19. Data came from immunoSEQ multiplex PCR; TCRdb stores just in-frame clones and leaves some out. This table holds around 170,000 clones, approximately 80% found once. Input material: PBMCs or T cells enriched from blood (not recorded which). These receptors were obtained from a man aged 55-75 years who had been exposed to COVID-19. The CDR3 runs from the conserved cysteine through the conserved F or W. The D gene is left open where the match is weak. A row's size may be missing; if present it is once, few, many or a size class.

d_gene,abundance,j_gene,v_gene,CDR3aa,CDR3nt
NA,NA,TRBJ2-5,TRBV25-1,CASSSLGAQYF,TGTGCCAGCTCCAGCCTCGGGGCCCAGTACTTC
NA,NA,TRBJ1-2,TRBV9,CASSSGRQVPAENTF,TGTGCCAGCAGCTCCGGGAGGCAGGTTCCAGCGGAGAACACCTTC
TRBD1,NA,TRBJ2-3,TRBV19,CASYSTGADTQYF,TGTGCCAGTTATTCGACAGGGGCAGATACGCAGTATTTT
NA,once,TRBJ2-7,TRBV5-1,CASSLPTGSGEQYF,TGCGCCAGCAGCTTACCTACAGGGTCGGGCGAGCAGTACTTC
TRBD1,NA,TRBJ1-2,TRBV19,CASSVSGQGFNYGYTF,TGTGCCAGTAGTGTCTCGGGACAGGGATTTAACTATGGCTACACCTTC
NA,NA,TRBJ1-1,TRBV9,CASSRVSGTEAFF,TGTGCCAGCTCCCGGGTTTCGGGCACTGAAGCTTTCTTT
TRBD1,few,TRBJ1-1,TRBV6-2/TRBV6-3,CASSPTGGNTEAFF,TGTGCCAGCAGTCCGACAGGGGGAAACACTGAAGCTTTCTTT
TRBD1,NA,TRBJ2-5,TRBV5-6,CASSLEVGGKETQYF,TGTGCCAGCAGCTTGGAGGTAGGGGGCAAGGAGACCCAGTACTTC
TRBD1,NA,TRBJ1-1,TRBV5-1,CASSSQGFTEAFF,TGCGCCAGCAGCTCACAGGGGTTCACTGAAGCTTTCTTT
TRBD2,NA,TRBJ2-3,TRBV19,CASSTGLAGGTDTQYF,TGTGCCAGTAGTACAGGACTAGCGGGAGGTACAGATACGCAGTATTTT
NA,NA,TRBJ2-7,TRBV11-2,CASSLDPVGLGSVEQYF,TGTGCCAGCAGCTTAGATCCCGTGGGGCTTGGGTCCGTCGAGCAGTACTTC
TRBD1,NA,TRBJ1-5,TRBV27,CASSLAGQGGGNQPQHF,TGTGCCAGCAGTTTAGCGGGACAGGGGGGTGGCAATCAGCCCCAGCATTTT